This entry describes one TCR beta chain. The entry originates in a study of CD8+ T cells in alopecia areata. Treatment given: oral pan-JAK inhibitor, 5-10 mg twice daily. CDR3 size: 13 residues. V lost 7 bases to trimming and J lost 2 bases, with 12 bases between them. Germline V gene data show CDR1 as SEHNR and CDR2 as FQNEAQ (reference sequence). Reverse transcribed after extraction, RNA yielded cDNA as the sequencing template. Sequencing was performed with immunoSEQ multiplex PCR; in TCRdb, only in-frame clones are kept and a portion is missing. The repertoire consists of about 140,000 clones, with roughly 52% occurring once and the leading ten covering 15% to 20%.

The rearrangement uses TRBV7-9 and TRBJ2-7; D unclear. The sequence was obtained from a human donor with alopecia areata. The input for sequencing was CD8+ T cells sorted from blood, taken at week 4, from a patient treated with tofacitinib. CDR3 protein: CASIPDGTYEQYF. Written as DNA, the CDR3 is TGTGCCAGCATCCCGGACGGTACCTACGAGCAGTACTTC.